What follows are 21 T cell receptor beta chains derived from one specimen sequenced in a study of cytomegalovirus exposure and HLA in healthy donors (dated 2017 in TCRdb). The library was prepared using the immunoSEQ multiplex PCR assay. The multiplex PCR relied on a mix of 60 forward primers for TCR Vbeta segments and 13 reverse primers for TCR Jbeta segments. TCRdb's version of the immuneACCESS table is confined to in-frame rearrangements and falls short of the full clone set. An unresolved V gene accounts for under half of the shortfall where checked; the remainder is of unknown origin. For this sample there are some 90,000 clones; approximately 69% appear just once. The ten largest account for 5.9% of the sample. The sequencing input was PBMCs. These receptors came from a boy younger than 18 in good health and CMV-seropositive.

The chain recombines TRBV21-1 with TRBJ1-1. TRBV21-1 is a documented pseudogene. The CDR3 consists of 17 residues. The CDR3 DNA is TGTGCCAGCAGCAAAGCGCTCGGGTGTAAATCGAAAACTGAAGCTTTCTTT. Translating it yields CASSKALGCKSKTEAFF.

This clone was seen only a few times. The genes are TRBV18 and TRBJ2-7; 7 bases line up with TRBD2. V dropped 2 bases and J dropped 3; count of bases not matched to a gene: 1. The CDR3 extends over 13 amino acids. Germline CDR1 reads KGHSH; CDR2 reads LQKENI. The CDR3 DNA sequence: TGTGCCAGCTCACCAGGGGGGGGCTACGAGCAGTACTTC. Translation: CASSPGGGYEQYF.

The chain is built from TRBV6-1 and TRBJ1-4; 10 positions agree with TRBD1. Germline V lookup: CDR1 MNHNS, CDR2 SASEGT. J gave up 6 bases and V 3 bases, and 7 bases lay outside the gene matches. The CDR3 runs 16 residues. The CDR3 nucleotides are TGTGCCAGCAGTGAGGGGACCGGGACAGGGGATGAAAAACTGTTTTTT. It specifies CASSEGTGTGDEKLFF.

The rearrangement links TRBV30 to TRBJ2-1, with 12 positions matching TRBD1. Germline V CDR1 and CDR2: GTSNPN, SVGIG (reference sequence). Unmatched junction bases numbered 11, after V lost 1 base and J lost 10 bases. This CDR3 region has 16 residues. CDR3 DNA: TGTGCCTGGAGTGCGATGGGGGGACAGGGGGCGAAAGAGCAGTTCTTC. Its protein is CAWSAMGGQGAKEQFF.

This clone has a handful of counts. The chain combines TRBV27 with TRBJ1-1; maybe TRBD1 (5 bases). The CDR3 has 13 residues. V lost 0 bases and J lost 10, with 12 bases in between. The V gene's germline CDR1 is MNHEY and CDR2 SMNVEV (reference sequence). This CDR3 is CASSLSEGLGAFF. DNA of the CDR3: TGTGCCAGCAGTTTATCGGAGGGGCTGGGAGCTTTCTTT.

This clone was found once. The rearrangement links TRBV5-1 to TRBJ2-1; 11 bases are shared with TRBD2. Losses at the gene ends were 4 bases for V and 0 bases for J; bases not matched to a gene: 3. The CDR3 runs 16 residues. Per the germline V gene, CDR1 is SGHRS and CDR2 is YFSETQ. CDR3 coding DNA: TGCGCCAGCAGCCCTACTAGCGGGGGCTCCTACAATGAGCAGTTCTTC. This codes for CASSPTSGGSYNEQFF. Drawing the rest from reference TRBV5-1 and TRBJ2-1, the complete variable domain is KAGVTQTPRYLIKTRGQQVTLSCSPISGHRSVSWYQQTPGQGLQFLFEYFSETQRNKGNFPGRFSGRQFSNSRSEMNVSTLELGDSALYLCASSPTSGGSYNEQFFGPGTRLTVL.

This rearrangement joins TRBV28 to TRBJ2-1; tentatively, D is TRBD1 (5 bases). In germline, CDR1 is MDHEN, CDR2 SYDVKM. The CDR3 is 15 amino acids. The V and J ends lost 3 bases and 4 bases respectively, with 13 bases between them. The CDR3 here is CASSFLQGPYNEQFF. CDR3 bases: TGTGCCAGCAGTTTTCTCCAGGGTCCGTACAATGAGCAGTTCTTC.

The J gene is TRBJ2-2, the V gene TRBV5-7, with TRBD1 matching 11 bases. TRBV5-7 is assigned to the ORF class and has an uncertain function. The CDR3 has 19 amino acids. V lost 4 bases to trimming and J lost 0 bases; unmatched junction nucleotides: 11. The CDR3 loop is CASSRDRGIRDANTGELFF. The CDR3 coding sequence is TGTGCCAGCAGCCGGGACAGGGGGATTCGTGACGCGAACACCGGGGAGCTGTTTTTT.

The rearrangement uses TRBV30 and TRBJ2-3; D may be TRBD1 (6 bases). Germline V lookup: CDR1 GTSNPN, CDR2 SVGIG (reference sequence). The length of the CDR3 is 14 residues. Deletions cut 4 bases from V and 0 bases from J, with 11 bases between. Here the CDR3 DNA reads TGTGCCTGGACGACAGGCACTAGCACAGATACGCAGTATTTT. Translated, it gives CAWTTGTSTDTQYF. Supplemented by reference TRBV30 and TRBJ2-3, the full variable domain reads SQTIHQWPATLVQPVGSPLSLECTVEGTSNPNLYWYRQAAGRGLQLLFYSVGIGQISSEVPQNLSASRPQDRQFILSSKKLLLSDSGFYLCAWTTGTSTDTQYFGPGTRLTVL.

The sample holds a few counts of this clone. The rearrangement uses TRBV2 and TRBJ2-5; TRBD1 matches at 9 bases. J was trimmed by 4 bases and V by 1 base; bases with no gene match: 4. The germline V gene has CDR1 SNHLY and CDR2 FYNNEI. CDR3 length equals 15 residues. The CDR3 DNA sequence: TGTGCCAGCAGTGAAGGGACAGGGGTCGGAGAGACCCAGTACTTC. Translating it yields CASSEGTGVGETQYF.

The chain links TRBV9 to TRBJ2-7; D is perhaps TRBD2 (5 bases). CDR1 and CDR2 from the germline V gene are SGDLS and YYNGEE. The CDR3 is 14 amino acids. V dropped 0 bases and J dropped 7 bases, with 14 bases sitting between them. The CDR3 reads CASSVVGISGEQYF. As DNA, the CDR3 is TGTGCCAGCAGCGTAGTGGGTATTTCGGGAGAGCAGTACTTC.

The CDR3 DNA reads TGTGCCAGCAGCGTGTATGAGGGATACTACGAGCAGTACTTC. It translates to CASSVYEGYYEQYF. This chain links TRBV7-2 with TRBJ2-7; a weak D match, TRBD2 (5 bases). The V end lost 5 bases, the J end lost 3 bases, and 14 bases lay between the germline ends. CDR1 is SGHTA and CDR2 is FQGNSA in the germline V gene. The CDR3 has 14 amino acids. Drawing the rest from reference TRBV7-2 and TRBJ2-7, the complete variable domain is GAGVSQSPSNKVTEKGKDVELRCDPISGHTALYWYRQSLGQGLEFLIYFQGNSAPDKSGLPSDRFSAERTGGSVSTLTIQRTQQEDSAVYLCASSVYEGYYEQYFGPGTRLTVT.

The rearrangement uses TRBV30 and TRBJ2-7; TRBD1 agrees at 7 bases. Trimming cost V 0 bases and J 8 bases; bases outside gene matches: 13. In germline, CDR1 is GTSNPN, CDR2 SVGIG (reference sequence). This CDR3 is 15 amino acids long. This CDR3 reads CAWSVGGQPFFQQYF. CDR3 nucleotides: TGTGCCTGGAGTGTAGGGGGCCAGCCATTTTTTCAGCAGTACTTC.

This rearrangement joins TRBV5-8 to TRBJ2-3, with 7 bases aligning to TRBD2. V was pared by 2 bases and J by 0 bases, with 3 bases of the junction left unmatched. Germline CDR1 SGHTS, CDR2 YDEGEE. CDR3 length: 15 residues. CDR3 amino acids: CASSLAGSSTDTQYF. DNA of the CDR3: TGTGCCAGCAGCTTAGCGGGGTCTAGCACAGATACGCAGTATTTT.

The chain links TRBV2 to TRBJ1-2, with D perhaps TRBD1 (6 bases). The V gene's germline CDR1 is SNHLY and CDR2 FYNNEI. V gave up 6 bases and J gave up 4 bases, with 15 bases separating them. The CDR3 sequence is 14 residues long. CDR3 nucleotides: TGTGCCAGCAGGCCATTGGGGGGGCCCTATGGCTACACCTTC. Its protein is CASRPLGGPYGYTF.

DNA for the CDR3: TGTGCCAGCAGTTCCGCGGGGGCGCTCTATGGCTACACCTTC. As protein: CASSSAGALYGYTF. V and J are TRBV28 and TRBJ1-2, with a tentative D call TRBD1 (6 bases). The CDR3 loop spans 14 amino acids. The V and J ends lost 4 bases and 4 bases respectively, with 13 bases between them. Germline V gene lookup returns CDR1 MDHEN and CDR2 SYDVKM.

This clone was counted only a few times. The CDR3 DNA follows: TGTGCCACCAACCCGGAGGGGAGTGTCCAGCCCCAGCATTTT. It codes for CATNPEGSVQPQHF. The J gene is TRBJ1-5, the V gene TRBV15, with a tentative D call TRBD1 (5 bases). CDR1 and CDR2 (germline): LNHNV, YYDKDF (reference sequence). Deletions cut 7 bases from V and 7 bases from J, with 17 bases between. The CDR3 runs to 14 residues.

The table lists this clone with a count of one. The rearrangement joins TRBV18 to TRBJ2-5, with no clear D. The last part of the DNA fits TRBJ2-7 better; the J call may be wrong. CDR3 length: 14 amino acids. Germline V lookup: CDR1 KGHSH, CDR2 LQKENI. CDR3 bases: TGTGCCAGCTCATCCTCAGGTCCGACCTACGAGCAGTACTTC. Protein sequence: CASSSSGPTYEQYF.

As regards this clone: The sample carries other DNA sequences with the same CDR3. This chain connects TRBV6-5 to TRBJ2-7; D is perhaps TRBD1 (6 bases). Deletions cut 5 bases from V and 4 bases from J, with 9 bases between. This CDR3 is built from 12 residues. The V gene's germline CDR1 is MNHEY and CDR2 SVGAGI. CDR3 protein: CASSRTGYEQYF. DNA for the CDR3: TGTGCCAGCAGTCGCACAGGGTACGAGCAGTACTTC.

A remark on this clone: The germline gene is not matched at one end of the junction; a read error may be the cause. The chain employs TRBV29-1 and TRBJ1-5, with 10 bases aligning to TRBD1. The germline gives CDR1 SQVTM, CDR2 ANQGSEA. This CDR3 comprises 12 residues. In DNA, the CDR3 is TGCAGCGTGAGGACAGGGGGTCAGCCCCAGAATTTT. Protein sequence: CSVRTGGQPQNF.

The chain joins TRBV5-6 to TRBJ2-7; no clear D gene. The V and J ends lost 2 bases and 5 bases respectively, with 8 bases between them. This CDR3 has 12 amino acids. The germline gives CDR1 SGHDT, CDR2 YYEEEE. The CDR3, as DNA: TGTGCCAGCAGCTTCCGGGTCCACGAGCAGTACTTC. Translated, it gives CASSFRVHEQYF.